The present entry profiles one T cell receptor beta chain with its context. This sample is part of a study of blood T cell repertoires in COVID-19. Study at large: There were acute and convalescent COVID-19 samples, and they came from the United States, Italy and Spain. Nucleic acid was either cDNA or gDNA, and it came from T cells, B-cell-depleted T cells, or PBMCs.

Original data processing: Estimation of nucleated cell counts was performed using reference gene primer amplification. This table comes from immunoSEQ multiplex PCR, and its TCRdb copy is limited to in-frame clones, with some not included. V and J calls and clone size are as listed in that table; D and trimming were resolved from the DNA. The sample holds around 70,000 clones, about 89% seen once. V lost 0 bases and J lost 2, with 8 bases in between. CDR3 length: 14 amino acids. Germline V CDR1 and CDR2: SGHRS, YFSETQ. This chain links TRBV5-1 with TRBJ1-2; D gene uncertain. The sequence derives from a human donor in a cohort sampled during active COVID-19. Sequenced: peripheral blood. Here the CDR3 reads CASSLEARNYGYTF. The CDR3 bases are TGCGCCAGCAGCTTGGAGGCGCGGAACTATGGCTACACCTTC.